This T cell receptor beta chain comes out of a study of cytotoxic CD8 clonotypes in ibrutinib-treated CLL. Points from the study as a whole: A rise in clonality was seen at ibrutinib response, and a fall back toward baseline was seen at progression. Baseline clonality, higher than in age-matched healthy donors, tracked circulating CD8+ T-cell counts.

Profiled with immunoSEQ multiplex PCR; TCRdb holds only in-frame clones, not every one. The data contain fewer than 400,000 clones, around 66% of them singletons. The ends lost 1 base at V and 1 base at J; junction bases unmatched: 3. This CDR3 is 16 amino acids long. Germline CDR1 reads SGHVS; CDR2 reads FQNEAQ. Notes on this clone: The antigen is unknown.

TCR beta libraries used 1.5 to 2 micrograms of DNA from cryopreserved PBMCs. The chain has TRBV7-8 and TRBJ2-3; TRBD2 matches at 9 bases. The sequence was collected from a human donor with chronic lymphocytic leukemia. The source material was PBMCs, sampled after 36 months of ibrutinib treatment. The CDR3 protein is CASSLVLAGGTDTQYF. The CDR3 DNA is TGTGCCAGCAGCTTAGTCTTAGCGGGAGGCACAGATACGCAGTATTTT.